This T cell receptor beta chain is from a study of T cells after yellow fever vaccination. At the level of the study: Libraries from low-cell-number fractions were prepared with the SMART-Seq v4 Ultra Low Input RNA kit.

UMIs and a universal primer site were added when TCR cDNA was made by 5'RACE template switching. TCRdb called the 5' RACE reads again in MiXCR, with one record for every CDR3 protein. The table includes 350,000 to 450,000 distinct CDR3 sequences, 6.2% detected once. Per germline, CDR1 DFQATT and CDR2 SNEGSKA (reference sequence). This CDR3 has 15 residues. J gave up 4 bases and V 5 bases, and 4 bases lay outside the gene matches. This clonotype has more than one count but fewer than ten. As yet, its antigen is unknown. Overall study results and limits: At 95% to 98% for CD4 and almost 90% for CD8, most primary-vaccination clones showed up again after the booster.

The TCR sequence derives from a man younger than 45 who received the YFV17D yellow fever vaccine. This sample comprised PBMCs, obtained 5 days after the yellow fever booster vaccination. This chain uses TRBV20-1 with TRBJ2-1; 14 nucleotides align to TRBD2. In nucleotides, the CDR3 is TGCAGTGCTTTGCGACTAGCGGGAGGGTACAATGAGCAGTTCTTC. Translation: CSALRLAGGYNEQFF.